The 14 T cell receptor beta chains in this list originate from one sample, sequenced in a study of T cell responses to AZD1222 COVID-19 vaccine. Here immunoSEQ multiplex PCR was the method, and the copy in TCRdb shows in-frame clones only, minus some. Of approximately 190,000 clones in the sample, 90% to 95% were seen once. The sequenced sample was peripheral blood, obtained 28 days after the second AZD1222 dose. These TCRs come from an adult who received the AZD1222 COVID-19 vaccine.

In nucleotides, the CDR3 is TGTGCCAGCAGCAAGGACAGGGGACAGCCCCAGCATTTT. Encoded protein: CASSKDRGQPQHF. J is TRBJ1-5 and V is TRBV11-2, with TRBD1 matching 9 bases. The CDR3 totals 13 residues. Germline-derived CDR1 and CDR2 are SGHAT and FQNNGV. V dropped 5 bases and J dropped 7; count of bases not matched to a gene: 3.

The V and J genes are TRBV15 and TRBJ2-2; D is possibly TRBD2 (6 bases). CDR1 is LNHNV, CDR2 YYDKDF, per germline (reference sequence). Trimming cost V 0 bases and J 3 bases, with 14 bases left between them. There are 17 residues in the CDR3. CDR3 nucleotides: TGTGCCACCAGCAGAGATCAGAAGCGGGCGTACACCGGGGAGCTGTTTTTT. This translates into CATSRDQKRAYTGELFF.

For the CDR3, the DNA is TGTGCCAAACTCGGTCGGGCGGGAAATGAAAAACTGTTTTTT. Protein sequence: CAKLGRAGNEKLFF. This chain uses TRBV28 with TRBJ1-4; D ambiguous. This CDR3 contains 14 residues. Per the germline V gene, CDR1 is MDHEN and CDR2 is SYDVKM. V was trimmed by 10 bases and J by 5 bases, leaving 17 bases between them.

This chain joins TRBV18 and TRBJ1-1, with D maybe TRBD1 (6 bases). The CDR3 runs to 13 residues. Trimming pared 1 base from V and 8 bases from J, leaving 11 bases between. Germline loops: CDR1 KGHSH, CDR2 LQKENI. The CDR3 here is CASSPQGVTEAFF. CDR3 in DNA: TGTGCCAGCTCACCACAGGGGGTTACCGAAGCTTTCTTT.

The chain combines TRBV5-1 with TRBJ1-1; no definite D call. Trimming shortened V by 4 bases and J by 5 bases, and 15 bases separated the two germline ends. CDR3 length: 14 residues. The germline CDR1 and CDR2 sequences are SGHRS and YFSETQ. CDR3 loop: CASSRDTGDTEAFF. The CDR3, as DNA: TGCGCCAGCAGCCGGGATACCGGGGATACTGAAGCTTTCTTT.

The chain has TRBV5-1 and TRBJ2-7; D gene uncertain. V was clipped by 5 bases and J by 4 bases, with 7 bases between them. Germline CDR1 is SGHRS and CDR2 is YFSETQ. The CDR3 is 11 residues long. CDR3: CASRGAYEQYF. In DNA, the CDR3 is TGCGCCAGCAGAGGTGCGTACGAGCAGTACTTC.

This chain links TRBV6-5 with TRBJ1-3, with D tentatively TRBD1 (6 bases). V lost 2 bases, J lost 2 bases, and 7 bases lay in between. Germline CDR1 is MNHEY and CDR2 is SVGAGI. This CDR3 spans 14 amino acids. CDR3 region: CASSYGTTGNTIYF. The CDR3 DNA sequence: TGTGCCAGCAGTTACGGGACAACTGGAAACACCATATATTTT.

The chain carries TRBV6-5 and TRBJ2-1, with TRBD1 identical over 12 bases. The germline V gene has CDR1 MNHEY and CDR2 SVGAGI. CDR3 length: 15 residues. Trimming cost V 3 bases and J 14 bases; bases outside gene matches: 11. CDR3 DNA: TGTGCCAGCAGTTATTCCGGGACAGGGGGCCTTCGGGAGTTCTTC. This sequence encodes CASSYSGTGGLREFF.

This chain joins TRBV6-5 and TRBJ2-7, with D possibly matching TRBD1 (6 bases). The CDR3 has 15 amino acids. CDR1 MNHEY and CDR2 SVGAGI come from the germline V gene. V lost 2 bases to trimming and J lost 3 bases, with 14 bases between them. CDR3 sequence (DNA): TGTGCCAGCAGTTACGACAGCTTGACAGGCTACGAGCAGTACTTC. Translated, it gives CASSYDSLTGYEQYF.

V gene TRBV6-5 combines with J gene TRBJ2-1; D not certain. The CDR3 contains 10 residues. V lost 10 bases and J 4 bases, leaving 5 bases between the germline ends. Germline values: CDR1 MNHEY, CDR2 SVGAGI. The CDR3 nucleotides are TGTGCCACATCGTACAATGAGCAGTTCTTC. Its protein product is CATSYNEQFF.

V gene TRBV7-9 combines with J gene TRBJ1-2, with D perhaps TRBD1 (5 bases). This CDR3 is 15 amino acids long. In germline, CDR1 is SEHNR, CDR2 FQNEAQ (reference sequence). The ends were cut back, 2 bases at V and 0 bases at J, with 10 bases in the middle. The CDR3 DNA reads as TGTGCCAGCAGCTTATATGACAGAACTAACTATGGCTACACCTTC. Its protein is CASSLYDRTNYGYTF. Based on the CDR3 plus reference TRBV7-9 and TRBJ1-2, the full variable domain is DTGVSQNPRHKITKRGQNVTFRCDPISEHNRLYWYRQTLGQGPEFLTYFQNEAQLEKSRLLSDRFSAERPKGSFSTLEIQRTEQGDSAMYLCASSLYDRTNYGYTFGSGTRLTVV.

This clone was picked up one time. This chain's CDR3 is CASSELGSGANVLTF. As DNA, the CDR3 is TGTGCCAGCAGTGAACTGGGCTCTGGGGCCAACGTCCTGACTTTC. The gene calls are TRBV6-1 and TRBJ2-6, with D uncertain. This CDR3 spans 15 amino acids. The V end was cut by 2 bases, the J end by 0 bases, with 5 bases between. Germline V gives CDR1 MNHNS, CDR2 SASEGT.

The genes are TRBV30 and TRBJ1-2; no clear D. The CDR3 length is 12 residues. The V end was cut by 2 bases, the J end by 6 bases, with 10 bases between. Germline CDR1 is GTSNPN and CDR2 is SVGIG (reference sequence). Here the CDR3 reads CAWSRTENGYTF. CDR3 coding DNA: TGTGCCTGGAGTCGGACTGAAAATGGCTACACCTTC.

The rearrangement links TRBV15 to TRBJ1-1; D might be TRBD1 (6 bases). Germline assignment: CDR1 LNHNV and CDR2 YYDKDF (reference sequence). CDR3 size: 16 residues. Trimming shortened V by 3 bases and J by 4 bases, and 18 bases separated the two germline ends. This chain's CDR3 is CATSRTSLGGGTEAFF. The CDR3 bases are TGTGCCACCAGCAGGACCAGCCTCGGAGGGGGCACTGAAGCTTTCTTT.